These T cell receptor beta chains were read from a single sample in a study of blood T cell repertoires in COVID-19. Libraries were prepared by immunoSEQ multiplex PCR; TCRdb keeps only in-frame clonotypes and omits some of them. Of fewer than 50,000 clones listed, approximately 87% were seen once; the top ten hold about 12%. The material sequenced was peripheral blood. The source of these receptors is a human donor in a cohort sampled during active COVID-19. Both conserved end residues are part of each CDR3. The D gene is left open where the match is weak. Not all rows give a size; the values are once, few, many and, for expanded clones, a class.

abundance	v_gene	j_gene	len	d_gene	CDR3nt	CDR3aa
.	TRBV11-2	TRBJ1-1	12	.	TGTGCCAGCAGCTTAGTGGGCTATGAAGCTTTCTTT	CASSLVGYEAFF
.	TRBV7-9	TRBJ2-7	12	TRBD1	TGTGCCAGCAGCTTACCAGGGGGCGAGCAGTACTTC	CASSLPGGEQYF
once	TRBV19	TRBJ1-1	12	.	TGTGCCAGTAGTCCACTAGATCAGAAAGCTTTCTTT	CASSPLDQKAFF
.	TRBV18	TRBJ1-5	17	TRBD1	TGTGCCAGCTCACCACTGGCAGGGACAGGGAATAATCAGCCCCAGCATTTT	CASSPLAGTGNNQPQHF
few	TRBV14	TRBJ2-5	15	TRBD1	TGTGCCAGCAGCCCGATAGACAGGGCGAGGGAGACCCAGTACTTC	CASSPIDRARETQYF
.	TRBV6-1	TRBJ1-2	13	.	TGTGCCAGCAGTGAAAAGGGGCACTATGGCTACACCTTC	CASSEKGHYGYTF
.	TRBV2	TRBJ2-7	17	TRBD1	TGTGCCAGCAGTGAATACGCTGCCAGGGGGTCGGACTACGAGCAGTACTTC	CASSEYAARGSDYEQYF
few	TRBV6-5	TRBJ2-4	16	.	TGTGCCAGCAGTTACTCGAGTAGTACCGCCAAAAACATTCAGTACTTC	CASSYSSSTAKNIQYF
.	TRBV4-3	TRBJ1-1	13	.	TGCGCCAGCAGGTTTGACAGGCACACTGAAGCTTTCTTT	CASRFDRHTEAFF
.	TRBV12-3/TRBV12-4	TRBJ1-2	13	.	TGTGCCAGCAGCACCCAGGGATCCTATGGCTACACCTTC	CASSTQGSYGYTF
.	TRBV5-1	TRBJ2-3	14	.	TGCGCCAGCAGCTTGAGGGGGGGTACAGATACGCAGTATTTT	CASSLRGGTDTQYF
.	TRBV4-1	TRBJ2-7	13	.	TGCGCCAGCAGCCTGGCCGGGGGCTACGAGCAGTACTTC	CASSLAGGYEQYF
.	TRBV3-1/TRBV3-2	TRBJ1-4	12	.	TGTGCCAGCAGCCAACTCCATGAAAAACTGTTTTTT	CASSQLHEKLFF
.	TRBV7-9	TRBJ1-2	13	.	TGTGCCAGCAGCCCGTGGGAGGGAAGAGGCTACACCTTC	CASSPWEGRGYTF
.	TRBV5-1	TRBJ2-5	15	TRBD2	TGCGCCAGCAGCTTGGTAGCGGGGGGGCCAGAGACCCAGTACTTC	CASSLVAGGPETQYF
.	TRBV7-2	TRBJ1-1	17	.	TGTGCCAGCAGCCAGAGTTCGGGGGGCCGGATGAACACTGAAGCTTTCTTT	CASSQSSGGRMNTEAFF
.	TRBV3-1/TRBV3-2	TRBJ2-7	13	.	TGTGCCAGCAGCCACAAAATCAGGGGATTGGAGTACTTC	CASSHKIRGLEYF
once	TRBV7-9	TRBJ1-2	15	.	TGTGCCAGCAGCGGGGGCGACAGGTCAAACTATGGCTACACCTTC	CASSGGDRSNYGYTF
.	TRBV10-3	TRBJ2-7	13	.	TGTGCCATCAGTGATGGGCGAAACTACGAGCAGTACTTC	CAISDGRNYEQYF
.	TRBV2	TRBJ1-5	13	.	TGTGCCTGTCGTGGGAGGGAGGGACAGCCCCAGCATTTT	CACRGREGQPQHF
.	TRBV5-6	TRBJ1-1	15	TRBD1	TGTGCCAGCAGCTTGGGACAGGGGGTGAACACTGAAGCTTTCTTT	CASSLGQGVNTEAFF
.	TRBV7-2	TRBJ1-3	15	.	TGTGCCAGCAGCTTAGCGTACAGGGCTGGAAACACCATATATTTT	CASSLAYRAGNTIYF
few	TRBV7-2	TRBJ1-2	14	TRBD1	TGTGCCAGCAGCTTTTTCAGGGGGCAGGATGGCTACACCTTC	CASSFFRGQDGYTF
.	TRBV12-5	TRBJ1-1	17	TRBD1	TGTGCTAGTGGTTTGGTTCTGGGACAGGGAATGAACACTGAAGCTTTCTTT	CASGLVLGQGMNTEAFF
few	TRBV1	TRBJ2-1	17	.	TGCACCAGCAGCCAAGCGTTCGCGGGACCGGGGGGCAATGAGCAGTTCTTC	CTSSQAFAGPGGNEQFF
.	TRBV5-1	TRBJ1-1	14	TRBD1	TGCGCCAGCAGCCTTTCGGACAGGGACACTGAAGCTTTCTTT	CASSLSDRDTEAFF
once	TRBV4-3	TRBJ2-1	16	TRBD2	TGCGCCAGCAGCCAAGGGCTTAGCGGGGGGGCCGATGAGCAGTTCTTC	CASSQGLSGGADEQFF
few	TRBV3-1/TRBV3-2	TRBJ2-5	14	TRBD2	TGTGCCAGCAGCCAAGGGACTAGTCGGAAGACCCAGTACTTC	CASSQGTSRKTQYF
many	TRBV15	TRBJ1-1	17	TRBD1	TGTGCCACCAGCGGAAACAGGGGCCTCGGTTCGAACACTGAAGCTTTCTTT	CATSGNRGLGSNTEAFF
.	TRBV19	TRBJ2-5	16	TRBD2	TGTGCCAGTAGTACCGGGAGTAGCGGGATACAAGAGACCCAGTACTTC	CASSTGSSGIQETQYF
.	TRBV4-3	TRBJ1-4	14	.	TGCGCCAGCAGCCCAAGGGGTCTTAATGAAAAACTGTTTTTT	CASSPRGLNEKLFF
.	TRBV4-1	TRBJ2-7	16	TRBD1	TGCGCCAGCAGCCACGATCGGACAGGGGGAACAAGGGAGCAGTACTTC	CASSHDRTGGTREQYF
.	TRBV7-6	TRBJ2-7	16	.	TGTGCCAGCAGCTTAACCGAGGAGGCAGGGGCCTACGAGCAGTACTTC	CASSLTEEAGAYEQYF
.	TRBV6-5	TRBJ2-7	14	.	TGTGCCAGCAGGGGGACTCCAAGGTTACCCGAGCAGTACTTC	CASRGTPRLPEQYF
.	TRBV4-3	TRBJ2-1	16	TRBD2	TGCGCCAGCAGCCAAGATAGCGGGGGGGGTCACAATGAGCAGTTCTTC	CASSQDSGGGHNEQFF
.	TRBV3-1/TRBV3-2	TRBJ2-7	15	TRBD2	TGTGCCAGCAGCCAAGCGGCTAGCGGGGCCTACGAGCAGTACTTC	CASSQAASGAYEQYF
once	TRBV5-6	TRBJ1-4	14	.	TGTGCCAGCAGCTTCGGGGGGTCGGCTGAAAAACTGTTTTTT	CASSFGGSAEKLFF
once	TRBV6-2/TRBV6-3	TRBJ2-4	20	.	TGTGCCAGCAGTTACTCGAAGCTTTATCTTGGCAGACTAGCCAAAAACATTCAGTACTTC	CASSYSKLYLGRLAKNIQYF
once	TRBV7-2	TRBJ1-2	12	.	TGTGCTACCCGGCAGGGTGTAAGTGGCTACACCTTC	CATRQGVSGYTF
.	TRBV21-1	TRBJ1-5	16	.	TGTGCCACCAACACCGCTGGTCTCAGGGACAATCAGCCCCAGCATTTT	CATNTAGLRDNQPQHF
few	TRBV5-1	TRBJ2-1	14	.	TGCGCCAGCAGCTTGACGACTCCCCGCCATGAGCAGTTCTTC	CASSLTTPRHEQFF
.	TRBV2	TRBJ2-1	15	.	TGTGCCAGCAGTGACAGGTCGAGCTCCTACAATGAGCAGTTCTTC	CASSDRSSSYNEQFF
few	TRBV19	TRBJ2-3	11	.	TGTGCCACAAAGTCGTTCGGTACGCAGTATTTT	CATKSFGTQYF
few	TRBV6-6	TRBJ1-2	14	TRBD1	TGTGCCAGCAGTTACGATGGGGACAGGAGAGGCTACACCTTC	CASSYDGDRRGYTF
.	TRBV7-2	TRBJ1-1	13	.	TGTGCCAGCAGGGGCGAAGGGAACACTGAAGCTTTCTTT	CASRGEGNTEAFF
once	TRBV2	TRBJ2-3	16	TRBD2	TGTGCCAGCAGTGAAGGGGGGGGTTGGAGCACAGATACGCAGTATTTT	CASSEGGGWSTDTQYF
.	TRBV9	TRBJ2-7	15	TRBD1	TGTGCCAGCAGCGTAGAAGGGACAGGGGGTAGGGAGCAGTACTTC	CASSVEGTGGREQYF
.	TRBV15	TRBJ1-5	14	.	TGTGCCACCAGCAGAGATCTCGGGGTGCAGCCCCAGCATTTT	CATSRDLGVQPQHF
.	TRBV29-1	TRBJ2-7	14	.	TGCAGCGTAGGCCGGACAGAAGGAATTTACGAGCAGTACTTC	CSVGRTEGIYEQYF
.	TRBV9	TRBJ2-1	15	.	TGTGCCAGCAGCGTCGACACAGTCCCCTACAATGAGCAGTTCTTC	CASSVDTVPYNEQFF